The rows below give T cell receptor beta chains drawn from one sample of a study of blood T cell repertoires in COVID-19. Here immunoSEQ multiplex PCR was the method, and the copy in TCRdb shows in-frame clones only, minus some. Of about 200,000 clones listed, approximately 85% are singletons. The specimen was peripheral blood. The receptor set was obtained from a human donor with active or convalescent COVID-19. The donor label of this sample is uncertain. CDR3s include the opening cysteine and the closing phenylalanine or tryptophan. The D gene is left open where the match is weak. Clone size is stated in some rows and not others, as once, few, many or a class when expanded.

v_call: TRBV29-1
clone_size: -
d_call: TRBD1
j_call: TRBJ2-1
cdr3_aa: CSVEWGTGVNEQFF
cdr3_nt: TGCAGCGTTGAGTGGGGGACAGGGGTCAATGAGCAGTTCTTC

v_call: TRBV28
clone_size: -
d_call: -
j_call: TRBJ2-6
cdr3_aa: CASRSTGSPSGANVLTF
cdr3_nt: TGTGCCAGCAGGAGCACCGGGTCCCCCTCTGGGGCCAACGTCCTGACTTTC

v_call: TRBV6-5
clone_size: -
d_call: -
j_call: TRBJ1-2
cdr3_aa: CASKENQGFGGYTF
cdr3_nt: TGTGCCAGCAAAGAAAACCAGGGTTTTGGAGGCTACACCTTC

v_call: TRBV6-5
clone_size: -
d_call: TRBD1
j_call: TRBJ2-7
cdr3_aa: CASSSPTGEWDEQYF
cdr3_nt: TGTGCCAGCAGTTCCCCAACAGGGGAGTGGGACGAGCAGTACTTC

v_call: TRBV29-1
clone_size: -
d_call: -
j_call: TRBJ2-1
cdr3_aa: CSVDLGKSSYNEQFF
cdr3_nt: TGCAGCGTTGATCTAGGCAAGTCCTCCTACAATGAGCAGTTCTTC

v_call: TRBV27
clone_size: once
d_call: TRBD1
j_call: TRBJ2-5
cdr3_aa: CASSSGAGQGGGETQYF
cdr3_nt: TGTGCCAGCAGCTCGGGGGCGGGACAGGGGGGGGGAGAGACCCAGTACTTC

v_call: TRBV7-9
clone_size: -
d_call: TRBD1
j_call: TRBJ1-2
cdr3_aa: CASTGGDRTGYGYTF
cdr3_nt: TGTGCCAGCACCGGGGGGGACAGGACGGGCTATGGCTACACCTTC

v_call: TRBV30
clone_size: -
d_call: -
j_call: TRBJ1-5
cdr3_aa: CAWRPSITQPQHF
cdr3_nt: TGTGCCTGGAGACCCTCCATAACACAGCCCCAGCATTTT

v_call: TRBV4-1
clone_size: -
d_call: -
j_call: TRBJ1-4
cdr3_aa: CASSPGGVLNEKLFF
cdr3_nt: TGCGCCAGCAGCCCTGGAGGGGTCCTAAATGAAAAACTGTTTTTT

v_call: TRBV14
clone_size: -
d_call: TRBD2
j_call: TRBJ2-7
cdr3_aa: CASSQLAGVERYEQYF
cdr3_nt: TGTGCCAGCAGCCAGCTAGCGGGAGTCGAGAGGTACGAGCAGTACTTC

v_call: TRBV24-1
clone_size: -
d_call: TRBD2
j_call: TRBJ2-5
cdr3_aa: CATGGGTGGTQYF
cdr3_nt: TGTGCCACCGGGGGGGGAACGGGTGGGACCCAGTACTTC

v_call: TRBV11-2
clone_size: -
d_call: -
j_call: TRBJ2-2
cdr3_aa: CASSKTGMGTGELFF
cdr3_nt: TGTGCCAGCAGCAAAACAGGGATGGGAACCGGGGAGCTGTTTTTT

v_call: TRBV15
clone_size: once
d_call: TRBD2
j_call: TRBJ2-3
cdr3_aa: CATSRDPHSGGGADTQYF
cdr3_nt: TGTGCCACCAGCAGAGATCCCCATAGCGGGGGGGGTGCAGATACGCAGTATTTT

v_call: TRBV27
clone_size: -
d_call: -
j_call: TRBJ1-4
cdr3_aa: CASSSRGRTTRSNEKLFF
cdr3_nt: TGTGCCAGCAGTTCAAGAGGTAGAACTACCAGATCTAATGAAAAACTGTTTTTT

v_call: TRBV6-5
clone_size: once
d_call: -
j_call: TRBJ2-7
cdr3_aa: CATNTRYEQYF
cdr3_nt: TGTGCCACCAATACGCGCTACGAGCAGTACTTC

v_call: TRBV9
clone_size: -
d_call: -
j_call: TRBJ2-3
cdr3_aa: CASSVSLTSTDTQYF
cdr3_nt: TGTGCCAGCAGCGTCTCCCTCACTAGCACAGATACGCAGTATTTT

v_call: TRBV30
clone_size: once
d_call: -
j_call: TRBJ1-1
cdr3_aa: CAWRAGRVEAFF
cdr3_nt: TGTGCCTGGAGGGCAGGGAGGGTTGAAGCTTTCTTT

v_call: TRBV7-8
clone_size: -
d_call: -
j_call: TRBJ2-3
cdr3_aa: CASSLSTRADTQYF
cdr3_nt: TGTGCCAGCAGCTTATCGACCCGGGCAGATACGCAGTATTTT

v_call: TRBV7-8
clone_size: -
d_call: -
j_call: TRBJ2-7
cdr3_aa: CASSLRGGAIYEQYF
cdr3_nt: TGTGCCAGCAGCTTAAGGGGGGGCGCGATATACGAGCAGTACTTC

v_call: TRBV4-2
clone_size: -
d_call: TRBD1
j_call: TRBJ2-5
cdr3_aa: CASSLKGTGQETQYF
cdr3_nt: TGTGCCAGCAGCCTAAAAGGGACAGGACAAGAGACCCAGTACTTC

v_call: TRBV28
clone_size: -
d_call: TRBD1
j_call: TRBJ1-2
cdr3_aa: CAAEGPGQEDYGYTF
cdr3_nt: TGTGCCGCAGAAGGGCCGGGACAGGAGGACTATGGCTACACCTTC

v_call: TRBV4-3
clone_size: -
d_call: TRBD2
j_call: TRBJ2-7
cdr3_aa: CASSQQASGGHRWEQYF
cdr3_nt: TGCGCCAGCAGCCAACAGGCTAGCGGGGGCCACCGCTGGGAGCAGTACTTC

v_call: TRBV4-2
clone_size: -
d_call: -
j_call: TRBJ2-3
cdr3_aa: CASSQDGRDGTDTQYF
cdr3_nt: TGTGCCAGCAGCCAAGACGGCCGGGATGGGACAGATACGCAGTATTTT

v_call: TRBV5-1
clone_size: -
d_call: TRBD2
j_call: TRBJ2-2
cdr3_aa: CASSQGTSGLELFF
cdr3_nt: TGCGCCAGCAGCCAGGGAACTAGCGGTCTGGAGCTGTTTTTT

v_call: TRBV28
clone_size: -
d_call: -
j_call: TRBJ2-2
cdr3_aa: CASRPGGNTGELFF
cdr3_nt: TGTGCCAGCAGACCCGGCGGGAACACCGGGGAGCTGTTTTTT

v_call: TRBV18
clone_size: -
d_call: -
j_call: TRBJ1-1
cdr3_aa: CASSPPWGDTEAFF
cdr3_nt: TGTGCCAGCTCACCACCCTGGGGGGACACTGAAGCTTTCTTT

v_call: TRBV5-1
clone_size: -
d_call: TRBD1
j_call: TRBJ2-7
cdr3_aa: CASSLNAGTGSIEQYF
cdr3_nt: TGCGCCAGCAGCCTAAATGCCGGGACAGGGTCCATCGAGCAGTACTTC

v_call: TRBV5-1
clone_size: -
d_call: -
j_call: TRBJ1-1
cdr3_aa: CASSLDQAPTEAFF
cdr3_nt: TGCGCCAGCAGCTTGGATCAGGCCCCCACTGAAGCTTTCTTT

v_call: TRBV7-8
clone_size: -
d_call: -
j_call: TRBJ1-1
cdr3_aa: CASSFGQLNTEAFF
cdr3_nt: TGTGCCAGCAGCTTCGGACAGTTGAACACTGAAGCTTTCTTT

v_call: TRBV28
clone_size: -
d_call: -
j_call: TRBJ2-3
cdr3_aa: CASSLWGAAGTDTQYF
cdr3_nt: TGTGCCAGCAGTTTATGGGGCGCAGCTGGCACAGATACGCAGTATTTT

v_call: TRBV2
clone_size: -
d_call: TRBD2
j_call: TRBJ2-5
cdr3_aa: CASFGEGSETQYF
cdr3_nt: TGTGCCAGCTTTGGGGAGGGGTCGGAGACCCAGTACTTC

v_call: TRBV6-5
clone_size: once
d_call: -
j_call: TRBJ1-3
cdr3_aa: CASSSLSNSGNTIYF
cdr3_nt: TGTGCCAGCAGTTCCCTCAGTAACTCTGGAAACACCATATATTTT

v_call: TRBV5-5
clone_size: -
d_call: -
j_call: TRBJ1-2
cdr3_aa: CASSPEVLNYGYTF
cdr3_nt: TGTGCCAGCAGCCCCGAGGTACTTAACTATGGCTACACCTTC

v_call: TRBV5-5
clone_size: once
d_call: TRBD2
j_call: TRBJ2-7
cdr3_aa: CASSFPSGGGHYEQYF
cdr3_nt: TGTGCCAGCAGCTTCCCTTCTGGCGGGGGGCACTACGAGCAGTACTTC

v_call: TRBV27
clone_size: -
d_call: TRBD1
j_call: TRBJ2-7
cdr3_aa: CASSPLRGQGREQYF
cdr3_nt: TGTGCCAGCAGTCCGCTAAGGGGACAGGGACGCGAGCAGTACTTC

v_call: TRBV5-1
clone_size: -
d_call: TRBD1
j_call: TRBJ2-1
cdr3_aa: CASSFLLPGQGGYNEQFF
cdr3_nt: TGCGCCAGCAGCTTTCTTCTTCCGGGACAGGGTGGTTACAATGAGCAGTTCTTC

v_call: TRBV5-1
clone_size: -
d_call: TRBD2
j_call: TRBJ2-1
cdr3_aa: CASSWGTSGVEQFF
cdr3_nt: TGCGCCAGCAGCTGGGGGACTAGTGGCGTTGAGCAGTTCTTC

v_call: TRBV30
clone_size: -
d_call: TRBD2
j_call: TRBJ2-3
cdr3_aa: CASSGLTDTQYF
cdr3_nt: TGTGCCTCTAGCGGCCTCACAGATACGCAGTATTTT

v_call: TRBV18
clone_size: -
d_call: -
j_call: TRBJ2-7
cdr3_aa: CASSQPLTYEQYF
cdr3_nt: TGTGCCAGCTCACAGCCCTTAACTTACGAGCAGTACTTC

v_call: TRBV2
clone_size: -
d_call: TRBD1
j_call: TRBJ1-5
cdr3_aa: CASRDDRGQPQHF
cdr3_nt: TGTGCCAGCAGAGACGACAGGGGACAGCCCCAGCATTTT

v_call: TRBV9
clone_size: -
d_call: TRBD2
j_call: TRBJ2-3
cdr3_aa: CASSVGLAGGSTDTQYF
cdr3_nt: TGTGCCAGCAGCGTAGGGCTAGCGGGGGGTAGCACAGATACGCAGTATTTT

v_call: TRBV4-3
clone_size: once
d_call: -
j_call: TRBJ2-3
cdr3_aa: CASSQGRGKSDTQYF
cdr3_nt: TGCGCCAGCAGCCAAGGACGGGGAAAATCGGATACGCAGTATTTT

v_call: TRBV7-7
clone_size: -
d_call: TRBD1
j_call: TRBJ1-1
cdr3_aa: CASSLEGAVTEAFF
cdr3_nt: TGTGCCAGCAGCTTAGAGGGGGCGGTCACTGAAGCTTTCTTT